These 13 T cell receptor beta chains were sequenced from one sample in a study of tumor-infiltrating lymphocytes in localized non-small cell lung cancer. Produced via immunoSEQ multiplex PCR; TCRdb's table is partial and in-frame only. The table includes a few thousand clones, 65% to 70% detected once. The sample was uninvolved lung tissue not adjacent to the tumor. The receptors derive from a human donor with non-small cell lung cancer.

This chain connects TRBV7-2 to TRBJ1-6; D not resolved. This CDR3 comprises 16 residues. Trimming took off 1 base at V and 0 bases at J, with 7 bases between the two ends. Germline V gene lookup returns CDR1 SGHTA and CDR2 FQGNSA. CDR3 in DNA: TGTGCCAGCAGCTTAGGCCGGGACTCCTATAATTCACCCCTCCACTTT. Its translation: CASSLGRDSYNSPLHF. The whole variable domain, filled in from reference TRBV7-2 and TRBJ1-6, reads GAGVSQSPSNKVTEKGKDVELRCDPISGHTALYWYRQSLGQGLEFLIYFQGNSAPDKSGLPSDRFSAERTGGSVSTLTIQRTQQEDSAVYLCASSLGRDSYNSPLHFGNGTRLTVT.

The gene calls are TRBV6-1 and TRBJ2-5; the match to TRBD2 covers 12 bases. The CDR3 runs 15 residues. Per the germline V gene, CDR1 is MNHNS and CDR2 is SASEGT. Trimming took 7 bases from V and 1 from J; bases not matched to a gene: 4. CDR3 coding DNA: TGTGCCAGCACCCTAGCGGGGGGGATCCAAGAGACCCAGTACTTC. As protein: CASTLAGGIQETQYF.

By sample fraction, this clone is large. The gene calls are TRBV27 and TRBJ2-5, with D tentatively TRBD1 or TRBD2 (5 bases each). Trimming shortened V by 2 bases and J by 2 bases, and 15 bases separated the two germline ends. This CDR3 spans 16 amino acids. CDR1 and CDR2 (germline): MNHEY, SMNVEV (reference sequence). The CDR3 sequence is CASSLGAGDLQETQYF. The DNA for the CDR3 is TGTGCCAGCAGTTTAGGGGCGGGTGATCTTCAAGAGACCCAGTACTTC.

This clone occurred a few times. Written as DNA, the CDR3 is TGTGCCAGCAGCGCTCAAGCGGGAGGCCTCACAGATACGCAGTATTTT. Amino acid sequence: CASSAQAGGLTDTQYF. The chain couples TRBV6-4 to TRBJ2-3; TRBD2 matches at 9 bases. The CDR3 is 16 amino acids. Trimming removed 6 bases from V and 2 bases from J; junction bases left unmatched: 9. CDR1 MRHNA and CDR2 SNTAGT come from the germline V gene.

This chain links TRBV25-1 with TRBJ2-7; 7 bases fit TRBD1. The length of the CDR3 is 13 residues. V was clipped by 7 bases and J by 1 base; unmatched bases: 4. CDR1 is MGHDK, CDR2 SYGVNS, per germline. The CDR3 here is CASTLTGSYEQYF. CDR3 sequence (DNA): TGTGCCAGCACCCTGACAGGGTCCTACGAGCAGTACTTC.

The gene calls are TRBV29-1 and TRBJ2-5; perhaps D is TRBD1 or TRBD2 (6 bases each). The CDR3 is 15 residues long. Trimming took 0 bases from V and 2 from J, leaving 13 bases between them. Germline V gene data show CDR1 as SQVTM and CDR2 as ANQGSEA. For the CDR3, the DNA is TGCAGCGTTGAAGATAGTACAGGGAGGCAAGAGACCCAGTACTTC. Translating gives CSVEDSTGRQETQYF.

The sample holds a few counts of this clone. The CDR3 DNA reads TGTGCCAGCAGCCCCGGCACCGCCCTCCTCACTGAAGCTTTCTTT. It codes for CASSPGTALLTEAFF. The V call is TRBV14, the J call TRBJ1-1; D ambiguous. The length of the CDR3 is 15 residues. Germline CDR1 SGHDN, CDR2 FVKESK. The ends were cut back, 4 bases at V and 4 bases at J, with 16 bases in the middle. Full variable domain (missing parts from reference TRBV14 and TRBJ1-1): EAGVTQFPSHSVIEKGQTVTLRCDPISGHDNLYWYRRVMGKEIKFLLHFVKESKQDESGMPNNRFLAERTGGTYSTLKVQPAELEDSGVYFCASSPGTALLTEAFFGQGTRLTVV.

The chain has TRBV6-1 and TRBJ1-3; unclear D gene. V was cut by 6 bases and J by 0 bases, with 12 bases left in between. Germline V gene lookup returns CDR1 MNHNS and CDR2 SASEGT. This CDR3 has 15 amino acids. DNA of the CDR3: TGTGCCAGCAGGGGTCGAGAGGACTCTGGAAACACCATATATTTT. Translated, it gives CASRGREDSGNTIYF.

The chain is built from TRBV5-4 and TRBJ2-5; weak D call: TRBD2 (6 bases). This CDR3 contains 16 residues. V gave up 0 bases and J gave up 5 bases, with 17 bases separating them. Germline CDR1 and CDR2: SGHNT and YYREEE (reference sequence). CDR3 coding DNA: TGTGCCAGCAGCTTGGAAGGGGTGAGCAGCGGGGAGACCCAGTACTTC. As protein: CASSLEGVSSGETQYF.

By share of the sample, this clone is large. The gene calls are TRBV5-4 and TRBJ1-1, with 10 bases identical to TRBD1. CDR1 and CDR2 (germline): SGHNT, YYREEE (reference sequence). The CDR3 length is 17 residues. With 0 bases clipped from V and 0 bases from J, the junction kept 5 bases outside the gene matches. CDR3 nucleotides: TGTGCCAGCAGCTTGGGACAGGGGGCAGGCATGAACACTGAAGCTTTCTTT. This translates into CASSLGQGAGMNTEAFF.

The gene calls are TRBV19 and TRBJ1-5; 7 bases are shared with TRBD1. The CDR3 contains 16 residues. Germline lookup yields CDR1 LNHDA and CDR2 SQIVND (reference sequence). The J segment lost 6 bases and the V segment lost 7 bases, leaving 15 bases of the junction unmatched. DNA of the CDR3: TGTGCCAGTACCATCCGGGACAGCGGCTGGGGTCAGCCCCAGCATTTT. It codes for CASTIRDSGWGQPQHF. Looking up the rest from reference TRBV19 and TRBJ1-5 gives the full variable domain: DGGITQSPKYLFRKEGQNVTLSCEQNLNHDAMYWYRQDPGQGLRLIYYSQIVNDFQKGDIAEGYSVSREKKESFPLTVTSAQKNPTAFYLCASTIRDSGWGQPQHFGDGTRLSIL.

Worth noting for this clone: A junction end diverges from the germline sequence, so it may reflect a read error. Other nucleotide sequences from this sample produce the same CDR3. The genes are TRBV7-9 and TRBJ2-6; a possible D gene is TRBD1 (6 bases). The CDR3 totals 18 residues. Germline loops: CDR1 SEHNR, CDR2 FQNEAQ (reference sequence). CDR3 nucleotides: TGTGCCAGCAGCTTAGCTTGGGGGCGCGGCTCTGGGGCCAATGTCCTGACTTTC. This sequence encodes CASSLAWGRGSGANVLTF.

The CDR3 loop reads CASSLNAGTDYGYTF. DNA for the CDR3: TGTGCCAGCTCACTAAATGCCGGGACGGACTATGGCTACACCTTC. The genes are TRBV18 and TRBJ1-2; D might be TRBD1 (5 bases). CDR1 is KGHSH and CDR2 is LQKENI in the germline V gene. Trimming stripped 4 bases from V and 3 bases from J, with 15 bases between. The CDR3 consists of 15 residues.